This is a list of T cell receptor beta chains from one sample in a study of Ad26.COV2.S vaccination and SARS-CoV-2 variants. Some clones are missing from TCRdb's copy, which holds only in-frame ones; the method was immunoSEQ multiplex PCR. The table records hundreds of thousands of clones, 92% of them present only once. This specimen was peripheral blood, taken in a trial of Ad26.COV2.S vaccine versus placebo. Receptors were obtained from a person between 18 and 65 years old who received the Ad26.COV2.S COVID-19 vaccine or a placebo. CDR3s include the opening cysteine and the closing phenylalanine or tryptophan. Each record gives: CDR3 protein, CDR3 DNA, J gene, D gene, clone size, V gene. The D gene is left open where the match is weak. A clone size is listed for some rows: how often the clone was seen (once, few, many), or a class if it is expanded.

CDR3: CASSQGDRIHEQYF
DNA: TGCGCCAGCAGCCAAGGAGACAGAATCCACGAGCAGTACTTC
J: TRBJ2-7
D: .
size: .
V: TRBV4-1

CDR3: CASSQSGTGGYEQYF
DNA: TGCGCCAGCAGCCAATCCGGGACAGGGGGATACGAGCAGTACTTC
J: TRBJ2-7
D: TRBD1
size: .
V: TRBV4-1

CDR3: CASSMGVLTGRSYNEQFF
DNA: TGTGCCAGTAGTATGGGGGTCCTCACAGGGCGCTCCTACAATGAGCAGTTCTTC
J: TRBJ2-1
D: .
size: .
V: TRBV19

CDR3: CASSPYSAGMGNTIYF
DNA: TGTGCCAGCAGCCCTTATTCGGCAGGGATGGGAAACACCATATATTTT
J: TRBJ1-3
D: .
size: .
V: TRBV7-2

CDR3: CASSQSHLAGFCSYEQYF
DNA: TGCGCCAGCAGTCAATCTCATCTAGCGGGGTTCTGCTCCTACGAGCAGTACTTC
J: TRBJ2-7
D: TRBD2
size: .
V: TRBV23-1

CDR3: CASSLKRVLLAEYEQYF
DNA: TGTGCCAGCAGCTTAAAGCGGGTTCTGCTAGCGGAATACGAGCAGTACTTC
J: TRBJ2-7
D: TRBD2
size: .
V: TRBV7-9

CDR3: CAWTLLSGGDGETQYF
DNA: TGTGCCTGGACGCTGCTCTCAGGGGGGGACGGAGAGACCCAGTACTTC
J: TRBJ2-5
D: .
size: .
V: TRBV30

CDR3: CASSTTSGGAAGELFF
DNA: TGTGCCAGCAGCACAACTAGCGGGGGGGCCGCCGGGGAGCTGTTTTTT
J: TRBJ2-2
D: TRBD2
size: .
V: TRBV28

CDR3: CASSQDLNTEAFF
DNA: TGCGCCAGCAGCCAAGATCTGAACACTGAAGCTTTCTTT
J: TRBJ1-1
D: .
size: .
V: TRBV4-3

CDR3: CASSVASGLSGANVLTF
DNA: TGTGCCAGCAGCGTAGCGTCAGGACTATCTGGGGCCAACGTCCTGACTTTC
J: TRBJ2-6
D: .
size: .
V: TRBV9

CDR3: CASSPWGAKNIQYF
DNA: TGTGCCAGCAGTCCGTGGGGTGCCAAAAACATTCAGTACTTC
J: TRBJ2-4
D: .
size: .
V: TRBV6-2/TRBV6-3

CDR3: CASSLGTGQGATGELFF
DNA: TGTGCCAGCAGCTTGGGGACGGGACAGGGGGCGACCGGGGAGCTGTTTTTT
J: TRBJ2-2
D: TRBD1
size: .
V: TRBV5-4

CDR3: CASSLGAHYGYTF
DNA: TGTGCCAGCAGTTTAGGAGCCCACTATGGCTACACCTTC
J: TRBJ1-2
D: .
size: .
V: TRBV27

CDR3: CASSHQPGTGLDGYTF
DNA: TGCGCCAGCAGCCACCAACCGGGGACAGGGCTAGATGGCTACACCTTC
J: TRBJ1-2
D: TRBD1
size: .
V: TRBV4-3

CDR3: CASSSLMRGTNYGYTF
DNA: TGTGCCAGCAGCTCCCTGATGAGGGGAACGAACTATGGCTACACCTTC
J: TRBJ1-2
D: .
size: once
V: TRBV7-6

CDR3: CASSSYDAYPNYGYTF
DNA: TGTGCCAGCAGTTCGTACGACGCCTACCCGAACTATGGCTACACCTTC
J: TRBJ1-2
D: .
size: .
V: TRBV6-5

CDR3: CASQSNAGSYEQYF
DNA: TGTGCCAGCCAATCGAACGCAGGGTCCTACGAGCAGTACTTC
J: TRBJ2-7
D: .
size: .
V: TRBV2

CDR3: CASSTLTSGGSSYNEQFF
DNA: TGTGCCAGCAGCACCCTGACTAGCGGGGGGTCCTCCTACAATGAGCAGTTCTTC
J: TRBJ2-1
D: TRBD2
size: .
V: TRBV9

CDR3: CASISDRIATNEKLFF
DNA: TGTGCCAGCATCTCCGACAGGATTGCAACTAATGAAAAACTGTTTTTT
J: TRBJ1-4
D: .
size: .
V: TRBV28

CDR3: CASGLAPTSEGTGELFF
DNA: TGTGCTAGTGGTTTGGCGCCCACTAGCGAGGGCACCGGGGAGCTGTTTTTT
J: TRBJ2-2
D: TRBD2
size: .
V: TRBV12-5

CDR3: CASSLQSGGTDTQYF
DNA: TGTGCCAGCAGTCTCCAGAGCGGGGGCACAGATACGCAGTATTTT
J: TRBJ2-3
D: TRBD2
size: .
V: TRBV6-5

CDR3: CASNTYPGGRAYEQYF
DNA: TGTGCCAGCAACACTTACCCAGGGGGCCGTGCCTACGAGCAGTACTTC
J: TRBJ2-7
D: TRBD1
size: .
V: TRBV2

CDR3: CASSFGYEQYF
DNA: TGTGCCAGCAGTTTCGGCTACGAGCAGTACTTC
J: TRBJ2-7
D: .
size: .
V: TRBV27

CDR3: CASSLQGEVTEAFF
DNA: TGTGCCAGCAGTTTACAGGGGGAGGTCACTGAAGCTTTCTTT
J: TRBJ1-1
D: TRBD1
size: .
V: TRBV28

CDR3: CASSPLPGQGHEQFF
DNA: TGTGCCAGCAGTCCGTTACCGGGACAGGGACATGAGCAGTTCTTC
J: TRBJ2-1
D: TRBD1
size: .
V: TRBV27

CDR3: CSAPGTGFFHEQYF
DNA: TGCAGCGCCCCAGGCACAGGGTTCTTCCACGAGCAGTACTTC
J: TRBJ2-7
D: .
size: .
V: TRBV29-1

CDR3: CASRDRVSTDTQYF
DNA: TGCGCCAGCAGAGACCGCGTAAGCACAGATACGCAGTATTTT
J: TRBJ2-3
D: .
size: .
V: TRBV5-1

CDR3: CASSQEELQSYEQYF
DNA: TGCGCCAGCAGCCAAGAGGAATTGCAGTCCTACGAGCAGTACTTC
J: TRBJ2-7
D: .
size: few
V: TRBV4-1

CDR3: CASSPLYTGGGQPQHF
DNA: TGTGCCAGTAGTCCTCTCTATACAGGGGGAGGACAGCCCCAGCATTTT
J: TRBJ1-5
D: TRBD1
size: .
V: TRBV19

CDR3: CASSRPMNTEAFF
DNA: TGTGCCAGCAGCCGCCCAATGAACACTGAAGCTTTCTTT
J: TRBJ1-1
D: .
size: .
V: TRBV12-3/TRBV12-4

CDR3: CASSLQGFHTDTQYF
DNA: TGTGCCAGCAGTCTTCAGGGTTTTCACACAGATACGCAGTATTTT
J: TRBJ2-3
D: .
size: .
V: TRBV27

CDR3: CASSHRQGPGELFF
DNA: TGTGCCAGCAGCCATAGACAGGGGCCCGGGGAGCTGTTTTTT
J: TRBJ2-2
D: TRBD1
size: .
V: TRBV14

CDR3: CASSRPGETMNTEAFF
DNA: TGTGCCAGCAGCCGTCCTGGTGAGACCATGAACACTGAAGCTTTCTTT
J: TRBJ1-1
D: .
size: .
V: TRBV7-8